This T cell receptor beta chain was sequenced in a study of control samples from healthy donors and cancer patients. The trim removed 3 bases at V and 1 base at J, leaving 6 bases unmatched. Per germline, CDR1 SGHNT and CDR2 YYREEE (reference sequence). The CDR3 has 17 amino acids. TCRdb's table, derived via immunoSEQ multiplex PCR, lists solely in-frame clones and lacks some. The table shows about 220,000 clones, with over 90% occurring only once. The sequenced sample was blood. The TCR originated in a man between 50 and 59 years old in good health. The chain joins TRBV5-4 to TRBJ2-2; 10 bases fit TRBD2. This CDR3 reads CASSYGLAVMNTGELFF. The CDR3 DNA sequence: TGTGCCAGCAGCTACGGACTAGCGGTGATGAACACCGGGGAGCTGTTTTTT.